What follows is one TCR beta chain and its context. The V and J ends lost 4 bases and 1 base, in that order; junction bases with no gene match: 3. Germline V CDR1 and CDR2: MDHEN, SYDVKM. The CDR3 sequence is 15 residues long. Profiling relied on immunoSEQ multiplex PCR, and the TCRdb table lists in-frame clones only, not all of them. The sample yields some 77,000 clones, roughly nine tenths seen once. This sample is drawn from a study of T cell changes during pregnancy in multiple sclerosis. V and J are TRBV28 and TRBJ1-4, with TRBD1 matching 7 bases. The sample here was CD4+ T cells from peripheral blood mononuclear cells, taken before pregnancy. The receptor was isolated from a female donor with multiple sclerosis, enrolled in a pregnancy study. The CDR3: CASSWDRRTNEKLFF. In DNA, the CDR3 is TGTGCCAGCAGTTGGGACAGACGAACTAATGAAAAACTGTTTTTT.